A single sample is the source of the 27 T cell receptor beta chains below, sequenced in a study of T cells in Graves' hyperthyroidism and ophthalmopathy. RNA transcripts yielded amplified TCR beta CDR3 regions. First-round RT-PCR of the TCR CDR3 relied on the HTBI primer set. TCRdb called the multiplex PCR reads again in MiXCR, with one record for every CDR3 protein. The sample holds fewer than 250,000 distinct CDR3 sequences, approximately 23% seen once. Sequenced sample: blood. These receptors were collected from a woman between 40 and 50 years old with Graves' ophthalmopathy.

This clonotype occurred many times. The rearrangement uses TRBV20-1 and TRBJ2-7, with TRBD2 as a possible D gene (5 bases). Per germline, CDR1 DFQATT and CDR2 SNEGSKA (reference sequence). The CDR3 has 13 residues. Trimming pared 6 bases from V and 5 bases from J, leaving 17 bases between. Here the CDR3 reads CSADQTSLDEQYF. Written as DNA, the CDR3 is TGCAGTGCCGATCAAACTAGTCTCGACGAGCAGTACTTC.

This clonotype was detected ten times or more. The chain recombines TRBV10-3 with TRBJ2-5; 7 nucleotides match TRBD1. The trim removed 2 bases at V and 4 bases at J, leaving 7 bases unmatched. Germline CDR1 and CDR2: ENHRY and SYGVKD. The CDR3 is 15 amino acids. CDR3 DNA sequence: TGTGCCATCAGTGAGGTGTCAGGGGGACGAGAGACCCAGTACTTC. It yields the protein CAISEVSGGRETQYF.

Many counts were recorded for this clonotype. The V and J genes are TRBV30 and TRBJ1-5, with 9 bases lining up with TRBD1. Germline lookup yields CDR1 GTSNPN and CDR2 SVGIG (reference sequence). The CDR3 contains 14 residues. After removal of 2 bases from V and 7 bases from J, the junction contained 6 bases not matched to a gene. CDR3 residues: CAWSTGGARQPQHF. In nucleotides, the CDR3 is TGTGCCTGGAGTACAGGGGGCGCGAGACAGCCCCAGCATTTT. Full variable domain (missing parts from reference TRBV30 and TRBJ1-5): SQTIHQWPATLVQPVGSPLSLECTVEGTSNPNLYWYRQAAGRGLQLLFYSVGIGQISSEVPQNLSASRPQDRQFILSSKKLLLSDSGFYLCAWSTGGARQPQHFGDGTRLSIL.

This clonotype was recorded a few times. The gene calls are TRBV28 and TRBJ2-7; D might be TRBD2 (7 bases). The J call may be mistaken, given a closer DNA end match to TRBJ2-1. Germline CDR1 is MDHEN and CDR2 is SYDVKM. The CDR3 totals 14 residues. The CDR3 region is CASSFTGGAYEQFF. CDR3 nucleotides: TGTGCCAGCAGTTTCACGGGGGGCGCCTACGAGCAGTTCTTC.

The table lists this clonotype with many counts. V usage is TRBV7-2 and J usage is TRBJ1-5; D unresolved. CDR3 length: 14 amino acids. With 7 bases removed from V and 2 bases from J, the gap between germline ends came to 12 bases. CDR1 is SGHTA and CDR2 is FQGNSA in the germline V gene. CDR3 in amino acids: CASTQVAGNQPQHF. The CDR3 nucleotides read TGTGCCAGCACCCAGGTAGCTGGCAATCAGCCCCAGCATTTT. Full variable domain (rest looked up from reference TRBV7-2 and TRBJ1-5): GAGVSQSPSNKVTEKGKDVELRCDPISGHTALYWYRQSLGQGLEFLIYFQGNSAPDKSGLPSDRFSAERTGGSVSTLTIQRTQQEDSAVYLCASTQVAGNQPQHFGDGTRLSIL.

The rearrangement joins TRBV12-3 or TRBV12-4 to TRBJ2-5, with 9 bases matching TRBD1. This CDR3 contains 15 residues. With V trimmed by 2 bases and J by 5 bases, 6 bases remained unmatched. The CDR3 sequence is CASSLTGGAAETQYF. CDR3 nucleotides: TGTGCCAGCAGTTTAACAGGGGGCGCCGCGGAGACCCAGTACTTC.

This clonotype was recorded many times. The chain joins TRBV28 to TRBJ2-5; 12 bases map to TRBD2. V dropped 5 bases and J dropped 2; count of bases not matched to a gene: 12. The CDR3 is 18 amino acids. CDR1 and CDR2 from the germline V gene are MDHEN and SYDVKM. The CDR3 nucleotides are TGTGCCAGCAGTCCCAGACTAGCGGGAGAAGAGGTTCAAGAGACCCAGTACTTC. This gives the protein CASSPRLAGEEVQETQYF.

The rearrangement uses TRBV30 and TRBJ1-5; 8 bases align to TRBD1. Germline CDR1 reads GTSNPN; CDR2 reads SVGIG (reference sequence). The CDR3 has 15 residues. The junction had 7 bases not matched to a gene; V was cut back by 0 bases and J by 6 bases. CDR3 in amino acids: CAWSVQGVWSQPQHF. In DNA form, the CDR3 reads TGTGCCTGGAGTGTACAGGGGGTTTGGAGTCAGCCCCAGCATTTT.

This clonotype has at least ten counts. The chain recombines TRBV13 with TRBJ2-5; 8 bases line up with TRBD2. The CDR3 contains 16 residues. The J segment lost 1 base and the V segment lost 0 bases, leaving 4 bases of the junction unmatched. CDR1 PRHDT and CDR2 FYEKMQ come from the germline V gene (reference sequence). CDR3 nucleotides: TGTGCCAGCAGCTTAGGGACTAGCGCATTCCAAGAGACCCAGTACTTC. Translated: CASSLGTSAFQETQYF.

This clonotype was seen many times. The chain couples TRBV4-1 to TRBJ2-7; possible D gene TRBD1, 5 bases. CDR3 length: 14 amino acids. Germline V CDR1 and CDR2: MGHRA, YSYEKL. V was pared by 1 base and J by 2 bases, with 9 bases between. Here the CDR3 reads CASSQGSGTYEQYF. CDR3 DNA sequence: TGCGCCAGCAGCCAAGGGTCAGGGACCTACGAGCAGTACTTC.

The CDR3 nucleotides read TGTGCCAGCAGCGTAGGTGATCAAACTGAAGCTTTCTTT. It encodes CASSVGDQTEAFF. This rearrangement joins TRBV9 to TRBJ1-1; D uncertain. CDR1 is SGDLS and CDR2 is YYNGEE in the germline V gene. The CDR3 length is 13 residues. Between the trimmed V and J ends, which lost 0 bases and 5 bases, there was a span of 8 bases.

This clonotype was picked up many times. The rearrangement links TRBV11-1 to TRBJ1-1, with D perhaps TRBD1 (6 bases). Trimming stripped 5 bases from V and 5 bases from J, with 21 bases between. This CDR3 comprises 16 residues. Looked up from germline, CDR1 is SGHAT and CDR2 is FQDESV (reference sequence). The DNA for the CDR3 is TGTGCCAGCAGCCCAACGCGGGGGCCGGGAGGGACTGAAGCTTTCTTT. Translating gives CASSPTRGPGGTEAFF.

This chain links TRBV6-5 with TRBJ2-7, with a possible D match to TRBD1 (6 bases). The V gene lost 0 bases and the J gene lost 5 bases, with 14 bases spanning the gap. This CDR3 comprises 15 residues. Germline values: CDR1 MNHEY, CDR2 SVGAGI. The CDR3 DNA reads as TGTGCCAGCAGTTACTCCGGGACAAGAGGCAACGAGCAGTACTTC. Translating it yields CASSYSGTRGNEQYF.

This clonotype has a count of ten or more. The V gene is TRBV9, the J gene TRBJ2-7, with TRBD2 matching over 13 bases. The CDR3 is 15 residues long. V gave up 3 bases and J gave up 9 bases; unmatched junction bases: 9. The V gene's germline CDR1 is SGDLS and CDR2 YYNGEE. The CDR3 DNA follows: TGTGCCAGCAGCGCTGGACTAGCGGGAGAGCAGGGGCAGTACTTC. Encoded protein: CASSAGLAGEQGQYF.

Ten or more counts support this clonotype. The rearrangement joins TRBV7-3 to TRBJ2-2, with D possibly matching TRBD1 (6 bases). This CDR3 has 16 amino acids. CDR1 SGHTA and CDR2 FQGTGA come from the germline V gene. V was shortened by 5 bases and J by 0 bases, with 13 bases between the two germline ends. DNA of the CDR3: TGTGCCAGCAGCCAGACCGGGACATCGAACACCGGGGAGCTGTTTTTT. Its translation: CASSQTGTSNTGELFF.

This clonotype was observed many times. The V call is TRBV29-1, the J call TRBJ2-7; no definite D call. Per germline, CDR1 SQVTM and CDR2 ANQGSEA. The V gene lost 6 bases and the J gene lost 4 bases, with 10 bases spanning the gap. CDR3 length: 11 residues. The CDR3 region is CSVAAEYEQYF. CDR3 DNA: TGCAGCGTCGCCGCGGAATACGAGCAGTACTTC.

This clonotype showed up just a few times. The V call is TRBV12-3 or TRBV12-4, the J call TRBJ2-2; 11 bases align to TRBD1. The CDR3 runs 14 residues. J was trimmed by 6 bases and V by 6 bases; bases with no gene match: 3. The CDR3 coding sequence is TGTGCCAGCAGCCCGGGACAGGGGGCCGGGGAGCTGTTTTTT. It is translated as CASSPGQGAGELFF.

The J gene is TRBJ1-1, the V gene TRBV29-1; no firm D call. CDR1 and CDR2 (germline): SQVTM, ANQGSEA. The CDR3 spans 12 residues. V lost 3 bases, J lost 2 bases, and 7 bases lay in between. The CDR3, as DNA: TGCAGCGTTGACGCACGCAACACTGAAGCTTTCTTT. As protein: CSVDARNTEAFF.

This rearrangement joins TRBV7-2 to TRBJ1-6, with D possibly being TRBD1 (5 bases). This CDR3 is 16 amino acids long. Trimming removed 1 base at V and 8 bases at J, with 15 bases between. CDR1 is SGHTA and CDR2 is FQGNSA in the germline V gene. The CDR3 here is CASSLVGGFRDSPLHF. As DNA, the CDR3 is TGTGCCAGCAGCTTAGTCGGGGGGTTTCGTGATTCACCCCTCCACTTT.

This clonotype was detected ten times or more. The chain links TRBV11-2 to TRBJ2-2; 8 bases map to TRBD1. V was pared by 5 bases and J by 1 base, with 6 bases of the junction left unmatched. Per germline, CDR1 SGHAT and CDR2 FQNNGV. The CDR3 runs 16 residues. CDR3 in DNA: TGTGCCAGCAGCACTGGCGGACAGGGGAACACCGGGGAGCTGTTTTTT. Translating gives CASSTGGQGNTGELFF. The full variable domain, rest sourced from reference TRBV11-2 and TRBJ2-2, is EAGVAQSPRYKIIEKRQSVAFWCNPISGHATLYWYQQILGQGPKLLIQFQNNGVVDDSQLPKDRFSAERLKGVDSTLKIQPAKLEDSAVYLCASSTGGQGNTGELFFGEGSRLTVL.

At least ten counts were recorded for this clonotype. V and J are TRBV20-1 and TRBJ1-2; maybe TRBD1 (6 bases). The CDR3 is 15 amino acids. V lost 3 bases and J 2 bases, leaving 16 bases between the germline ends. The germline gives CDR1 DFQATT, CDR2 SNEGSKA (reference sequence). In DNA form, the CDR3 reads TGCAGTGCTAGGATTGAGGACAGCCTCAACTATGGCTACACCTTC. Translated, it gives CSARIEDSLNYGYTF.

The chain is built from TRBV5-1 and TRBJ2-5; 11 nucleotides align to TRBD2. Germline V CDR1 and CDR2: SGHRS, YFSETQ. The length of the CDR3 is 17 residues. V lost 0 bases, J lost 2 bases, and 6 bases stayed unmatched. The CDR3 here is CASSLGGTSGLQETQYF. The CDR3 bases are TGCGCCAGCAGCTTGGGGGGGACTAGCGGATTGCAAGAGACCCAGTACTTC. The full variable domain, its missing parts supplied by reference TRBV5-1 and TRBJ2-5, is KAGVTQTPRYLIKTRGQQVTLSCSPISGHRSVSWYQQTPGQGLQFLFEYFSETQRNKGNFPGRFSGRQFSNSRSEMNVSTLELGDSALYLCASSLGGTSGLQETQYFGPGTRLLVL.

At least ten counts were recorded for this clonotype. The chain joins TRBV28 to TRBJ1-5; D gene ambiguous. This CDR3 region has 14 residues. V was clipped by 0 bases and J by 4 bases, with 7 bases between them. Germline V CDR1 and CDR2: MDHEN, SYDVKM. The CDR3 sequence is CASSLWTENQPQHF. As DNA, the CDR3 is TGTGCCAGCAGTTTATGGACCGAAAATCAGCCCCAGCATTTT.

The CDR3 sequence: CASSLRPSQETQYF. The CDR3 DNA follows: TGCGCCAGCAGCTTGAGGCCGTCACAAGAGACCCAGTACTTC. The V and J genes are TRBV5-1 and TRBJ2-5; D is uncertain. The CDR3 covers 14 residues. Per the germline V gene, CDR1 is SGHRS and CDR2 is YFSETQ. Deletions cut 1 base from V and 2 bases from J, with 9 bases between. The whole variable domain, remainder taken from reference TRBV5-1 and TRBJ2-5, is KAGVTQTPRYLIKTRGQQVTLSCSPISGHRSVSWYQQTPGQGLQFLFEYFSETQRNKGNFPGRFSGRQFSNSRSEMNVSTLELGDSALYLCASSLRPSQETQYFGPGTRLLVL.

In its sample, this clonotype was seen a few times. In nucleotides, the CDR3 is TGCAGTGCTAGAGATGGCGGCCGCTCTGGAAACACCATATATTTT. Translating gives CSARDGGRSGNTIYF. The chain has TRBV20-1 and TRBJ1-3, with D uncertain. V was cut by 0 bases and J by 0 bases, with 9 bases left in between. This CDR3 contains 15 residues. Germline values: CDR1 DFQATT, CDR2 SNEGSKA (reference sequence).

This clonotype was seen ten or more times. J is TRBJ2-6 and V is TRBV10-3; 10 bases align to TRBD1. CDR1 ENHRY and CDR2 SYGVKD come from the germline V gene. The CDR3 has 17 residues. The trim removed 4 bases at V and 2 bases at J, leaving 5 bases unmatched. CDR3 nucleotide sequence: TGTGCCATCAGTGTGGGGACAGGGGACCCTGGGGCCAACGTCCTGACTTTC. Translation gives CAISVGTGDPGANVLTF.

This clonotype was counted between two and nine times. The V and J genes are TRBV12-3 or TRBV12-4 and TRBJ1-5; D perhaps matches TRBD1 (5 bases). This CDR3 comprises 15 residues. The germline V and J ends were trimmed by 6 bases and 3 bases, with 15 bases remaining between them. Here the CDR3 DNA reads TGTGCCAGCAGCCCTACCGGGACGGACAATCAGCCCCAGCATTTT. It encodes CASSPTGTDNQPQHF.